This is a list of T cell receptor beta chains from one sample in a study of blood T cell repertoires in COVID-19. Generated by immunoSEQ multiplex PCR, the TCRdb table keeps only in-frame clones and is missing some. Seen here are 300,000 or so clones, about nine tenths observed once, and the top ten hold roughly 2.3%. The sequenced sample was peripheral blood. Receptor source: a young woman with COVID-19, enrolled during active disease. The CDR3 runs from the conserved cysteine through the conserved F or W. A D gene is named only where the DNA matches it firmly. The size field is filled for only some rows; it gives once, few, many or a size class.

NA,TRBJ2-2,TRBD2,TRBV7-2,TGTGCCAGCAGCCCACCCGGCGCGACTAGCGGATTCACCGGGGAGCTGTTTTTT,CASSPPGATSGFTGELFF
NA,TRBJ1-2,NA,TRBV3-1/TRBV3-2,TGTGCCAGCAGCCAAGATCAGGGAGGGGTGGGAGGCTACACCTTC,CASSQDQGGVGGYTF
NA,TRBJ2-3,NA,TRBV11-2,TGTGCCAGCAGCTTAGTATTCGGGGGGCTCAATGCAGATACGCAGTATTTT,CASSLVFGGLNADTQYF
NA,TRBJ2-2,TRBD1,TRBV27,TGTGCCAGCAGTCCGGGACAGGGGCCCACCGGGGAGCTGTTTTTT,CASSPGQGPTGELFF
NA,TRBJ1-3,NA,TRBV30,TGTGCCTGGAGGCCGGCGGACACCATATATTTT,CAWRPADTIYF
NA,TRBJ2-3,TRBD1,TRBV2,TGTGCCAGCAGTACGGGACAGGGGAACACAGATACGCAGTATTTT,CASSTGQGNTDTQYF
NA,TRBJ1-2,NA,TRBV28,TGTGCCAGCACGCGTAACCCAAATCCGTTATATGGCTACACCTTC,CASTRNPNPLYGYTF
NA,TRBJ1-4,TRBD1,TRBV5-1,TGCGCCAGCAGCTTGGACAGGGGAGAAGAAAAACTGTTTTTT,CASSLDRGEEKLFF
NA,TRBJ1-6,NA,TRBV6-5,TGTGCCAGCAGTTACTCTGCCAGGGGCGATTCACCCCTCCACTTT,CASSYSARGDSPLHF
few,TRBJ1-6,NA,TRBV6-1,TGTGCCAGCAGTGAAGCGGGCACCAGTACATTGGCCCTCCACTTT,CASSEAGTSTLALHF
NA,TRBJ1-1,TRBD1,TRBV27,TGTGCCAGCAGTTTATGGGGGACAGACTCGAACACTGAAGCTTTCTTT,CASSLWGTDSNTEAFF
NA,TRBJ1-2,NA,TRBV5-5,TGTGCCAGCAGCTTCGGGGAGGACGGCTACACCTTC,CASSFGEDGYTF
NA,TRBJ1-2,NA,TRBV12-5,TGTGCTAGTGGTTCGGGACTTTCGAACTATGGCTACACCTTC,CASGSGLSNYGYTF
NA,TRBJ1-1,TRBD1,TRBV10-1,TGCGCCAGCAGTGCATCGGGACAGGAGAACACTGAAGCTTTCTTT,CASSASGQENTEAFF
NA,TRBJ1-1,NA,TRBV7-9,TGTGCCAGCAGCTTAGAGGGAGGAGGGCGTAGTGCTTTCTTT,CASSLEGGGRSAFF
NA,TRBJ2-7,TRBD1,TRBV11-3,TGTGCCAGCAGCCCTGGACAGGGAAAGGAATCCTACGAGCAGTACTTC,CASSPGQGKESYEQYF